The source of this T cell receptor beta chain is a study of blood T cell repertoires in COVID-19. The repertoire was sequenced with immunoSEQ multiplex PCR; TCRdb's copy has only in-frame clones and lacks some. The sample yields 80,000 or so clones, approximately 80% seen once. This CDR3 is built from 14 residues. Germline V CDR1 and CDR2: SGHAT, FQNNGV. Trimming removed 4 bases from V and 5 bases from J, with 13 bases in between. The material sequenced was peripheral blood. This sequence originates from a human donor in a cohort sampled during active COVID-19. This chain links TRBV11-2 with TRBJ2-3; D gene unclear. CDR3 sequence: CASSSRKVGDTQYF. The DNA of the CDR3 is TGTGCCAGCAGCTCGCGAAAAGTCGGAGATACGCAGTATTTT.